The 14 T cell receptor beta chains reported below all come from one sample, sequenced in a study of cytomegalovirus exposure and HLA in healthy donors. Primers: 60 Vbeta forward and 13 Jbeta reverse. Measured with immunoSEQ multiplex PCR; TCRdb has only the in-frame clones, and not every one. The sample has about 98,000 clones; roughly 76% are singletons. The sequenced sample was PBMCs. The receptors derive from a man aged 45-65 years in good health and CMV-seronegative.

The chain links TRBV6-5 to TRBJ2-7; 9 bases align to TRBD1. From germline, CDR1 is MNHEY and CDR2 SVGAGI. V lost 5 bases, J lost 3 bases, and 5 bases stayed unmatched. This CDR3 is built from 14 residues. Here the CDR3 DNA reads TGTGCCAGCAGTGGGACAGGGACGAGCTACGAGCAGTACTTC. It specifies CASSGTGTSYEQYF.

This clone was seen once. The chain joins TRBV6-1 to TRBJ2-2, with D maybe TRBD2 (5 bases). The CDR3 covers 14 residues. Germline V gives CDR1 MNHNS, CDR2 SASEGT. Trimming cost V 4 bases and J 4 bases, with 10 bases left between them. The CDR3 DNA reads as TGTGCCAGCAGTGTATGGGGAGCCACCGGGGAGCTGTTTTTT. This sequence encodes CASSVWGATGELFF.

The CDR3 spells CASSRGLDLSYEQYF. CDR3 DNA sequence: TGTGCCAGTAGCCGCGGGCTGGACCTATCCTACGAGCAGTACTTC. The V gene is TRBV19, the J gene TRBJ2-7; the D gene is possibly TRBD2 (5 bases). The CDR3 contains 15 residues. Between the trimmed V and J ends, which lost 6 bases and 1 base, there was a span of 16 bases. The V gene's germline CDR1 is LNHDA and CDR2 SQIVND (reference sequence).

V usage is TRBV5-1 and J usage is TRBJ1-1; TRBD1 matches 9 bases. J gave up 1 base and V 5 bases, and 18 bases lay outside the gene matches. CDR1 and CDR2 (germline): SGHRS, YFSETQ. The length of the CDR3 is 19 residues. The CDR3 DNA reads TGCGCCAGCAGAGAGGGGCTCTCCGGGACAGGGAGGGAGAACACTGAAGCTTTCTTT. Protein: CASREGLSGTGRENTEAFF.

V gene TRBV10-2 combines with J gene TRBJ2-7, with D perhaps TRBD2 (6 bases). The CDR3 totals 14 residues. Trimming cost V 3 bases and J 2 bases, with 11 bases left between them. Germline V gene lookup returns CDR1 WSHSY and CDR2 SAAADI. This chain's CDR3 is CASSDEGGTYEQYF. The CDR3 nucleotides are TGCGCCAGCAGTGACGAGGGAGGCACCTACGAGCAGTACTTC.

The V call is TRBV28, the J call TRBJ1-2, with D unresolved. With 6 bases removed from V and 4 bases from J, the gap between germline ends came to 6 bases. The CDR3 totals 11 residues. Looked up from germline, CDR1 is MDHEN and CDR2 is SYDVKM. The CDR3 loop is CASSLRYGYTF. CDR3 DNA sequence: TGTGCCAGCAGCTTACGCTATGGCTACACCTTC.

The rearrangement uses TRBV11-2 and TRBJ2-4; 7 bases are shared with TRBD2. This CDR3 region has 17 residues. Germline CDR1 SGHAT, CDR2 FQNNGV. V lost 5 bases to trimming and J lost 0 bases; unmatched junction nucleotides: 10. The CDR3 loop is CASSPPWGGLAKNIQYF. The CDR3 nucleotides are TGTGCCAGCAGCCCCCCCTGGGGGGGTCTAGCCAAAAACATTCAGTACTTC.

This clone was recorded a few times. The rearrangement links TRBV7-3 to TRBJ1-6; 7 bases align to TRBD1. With V trimmed by 5 bases and J by 7 bases, 8 bases remained unmatched. The germline CDR1 and CDR2 sequences are SGHTA and FQGTGA. The CDR3 totals 15 residues. CDR3 residues: CASSATGDGNSPLHF. DNA of the CDR3: TGTGCCAGCAGCGCTACAGGGGATGGAAATTCACCCCTCCACTTT.

The rearrangement uses TRBV10-3 and TRBJ1-2; TRBD1 is a possible D gene (5 bases). This CDR3 comprises 13 residues. The V gene lost 2 bases and the J gene lost 5 bases, with 9 bases spanning the gap. In germline, CDR1 is ENHRY, CDR2 SYGVKD. CDR3 in DNA: TGTGCCATCAGTGAGGGGGGGGAATATGGCTACACCTTC. It codes for CAISEGGEYGYTF.

The chain has TRBV28 and TRBJ1-5; the D is unclear. The CDR3 is 13 amino acids. Deletions cut 4 bases from V and 7 bases from J, with 11 bases between. CDR1 MDHEN and CDR2 SYDVKM come from the germline V gene. CDR3 in amino acids: CASSSLRGQPQHF. In nucleotides, the CDR3 is TGTGCCAGCAGTTCGCTCCGAGGGCAGCCCCAGCATTTT.

This clone was seen a few times. The chain has TRBV11-3 and TRBJ2-3, with D possibly matching TRBD2 (5 bases). Per germline, CDR1 SGHNT and CDR2 YENEEA. This CDR3 has 15 amino acids. V was cut by 5 bases and J by 2 bases, with 14 bases left in between. CDR3 in amino acids: CASSAREGYTDTQYF. The CDR3 region has the DNA TGTGCCAGCAGCGCCCGGGAAGGGTACACAGATACGCAGTATTTT. The full variable domain, completed using reference TRBV11-3 and TRBJ2-3, is EAGVVQSPRYKIIEKKQPVAFWCNPISGHNTLYWYLQNLGQGPELLIRYENEEAVDDSQLPKDRFSAERLKGVDSTLKIQPAELGDSAVYLCASSAREGYTDTQYFGPGTRLTVL.

The rearrangement joins TRBV27 to TRBJ1-4; possible D gene TRBD1, 5 bases. Between the trimmed V and J ends, which lost 8 bases and 4 bases, there was a span of 20 bases. The CDR3 has 16 amino acids. Germline CDR1 reads MNHEY; CDR2 reads SMNVEV (reference sequence). CDR3 region: CASRRGGAGFNEKLFF. CDR3 coding DNA: TGTGCCAGCCGACGGGGGGGTGCAGGGTTTAATGAAAAACTGTTTTTT.

V is TRBV10-2 and J is TRBJ2-3; TRBD1 matches 7 bases. This CDR3 has 17 amino acids. V lost 0 bases, J lost 6 bases, and 12 bases stayed unmatched. CDR1 is WSHSY, CDR2 SAAADI, per germline. CDR3 protein: CASSESFEGGTSDTQYF. The CDR3 DNA reads as TGCGCCAGCAGTGAGTCCTTTGAAGGGGGCACTTCGGATACGCAGTATTTT.

This clone showed up just once. V is TRBV30 and J is TRBJ1-2; D remains unclear. This CDR3 is built from 14 residues. The V and J ends lost 0 bases and 3 bases respectively, with 11 bases between them. Germline-derived CDR1 and CDR2 are GTSNPN and SVGIG (reference sequence). The CDR3 loop is CAWSVPGWYYGYTF. CDR3 DNA sequence: TGTGCCTGGAGTGTCCCGGGATGGTACTATGGCTACACCTTC. Looking up the rest from reference TRBV30 and TRBJ1-2 gives the full variable domain: SQTIHQWPATLVQPVGSPLSLECTVEGTSNPNLYWYRQAAGRGLQLLFYSVGIGQISSEVPQNLSASRPQDRQFILSSKKLLLSDSGFYLCAWSVPGWYYGYTFGSGTRLTVV.